This TCR beta chain was sequenced for a study of T cells in tumors after PD-1 blockade. Across the study: Prior checkpoint blockade, systemic immunosuppressant use, or anti-cancer therapy within 4 weeks excluded patients. Either cemiplimab 350 mg every 2 weeks or pembrolizumab 200 mg every 3 weeks was given. Some patients also took daily vismodegib 150 mg during anti-PD-1 treatment.

Genomic DNA template from tumor biopsies or peripheral blood, about 600 ng to 6,004 ng input. Produced via immunoSEQ multiplex PCR; TCRdb's table is partial and in-frame only. This sample has roughly 50,000 clones, with approximately 79% found just once. The source was PBMCs, collected before anti-PD-1 treatment. The receptor's source is a human donor with basal cell carcinoma.

The CDR3 bases are TGTGCCAGCAGGTTCACTCGGGACAGGTTATACAATGAGCAGTTCTTC. As protein: CASRFTRDRLYNEQFF. V and J are TRBV27 and TRBJ2-1, with 8 nucleotides matching TRBD1. Germline lookup yields CDR1 MNHEY and CDR2 SMNVEV (reference sequence). The CDR3 sequence is 16 residues long. J gave up 4 bases and V 6 bases, and 11 bases lay outside the gene matches.